The present TCR beta chain was sequenced within a study of post-analysis software for immune sequencing data. Unique molecular identifiers tagged the TCR beta cDNA libraries. Each batch of about 0.85 to 10 million T cells produced roughly 0.5 million cDNA molecules. TCRdb reprocessed the PCR reads via MiXCR and lists one record per CDR3 protein. The sample lists roughly 570,000 distinct CDR3 sequences; around 36% were seen once. This clonotype was observed a few times. Antigen specificity is unknown. Study findings and constraints: Multiple sclerosis patients showed significantly lower normalized Chao1 diversity than controls did.

Sequenced material: blood. This receptor was obtained from a girl under 18 with multiple sclerosis.

CDR3 in amino acids: CASSTGKSNQPQHF. CDR3 nucleotides: TGTGCCAGCTCAACAGGGAAAAGCAATCAGCCCCAGCATTTT. J is TRBJ1-5 and V is TRBV18; TRBD1 might be the D (6 bases). V dropped 5 bases and J dropped 1 base, with 9 bases sitting between them. The germline V gene has CDR1 KGHSH and CDR2 LQKENI. The CDR3 loop spans 14 amino acids.